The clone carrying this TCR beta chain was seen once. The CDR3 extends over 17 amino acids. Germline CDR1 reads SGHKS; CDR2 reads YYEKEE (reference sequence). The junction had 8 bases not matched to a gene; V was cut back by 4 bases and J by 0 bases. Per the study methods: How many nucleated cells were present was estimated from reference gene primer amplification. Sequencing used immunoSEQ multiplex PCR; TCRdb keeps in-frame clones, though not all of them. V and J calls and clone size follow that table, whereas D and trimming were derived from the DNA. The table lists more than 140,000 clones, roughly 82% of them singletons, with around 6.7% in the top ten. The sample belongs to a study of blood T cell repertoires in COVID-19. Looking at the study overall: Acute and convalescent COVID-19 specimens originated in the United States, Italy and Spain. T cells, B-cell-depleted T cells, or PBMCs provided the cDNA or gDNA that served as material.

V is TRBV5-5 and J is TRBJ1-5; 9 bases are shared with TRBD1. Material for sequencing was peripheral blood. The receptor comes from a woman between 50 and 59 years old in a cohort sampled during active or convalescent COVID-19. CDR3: CASSRTGAEYSNQPQHF. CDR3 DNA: TGTGCCAGCAGCCGGACAGGGGCCGAGTATAGCAATCAGCCCCAGCATTTT.